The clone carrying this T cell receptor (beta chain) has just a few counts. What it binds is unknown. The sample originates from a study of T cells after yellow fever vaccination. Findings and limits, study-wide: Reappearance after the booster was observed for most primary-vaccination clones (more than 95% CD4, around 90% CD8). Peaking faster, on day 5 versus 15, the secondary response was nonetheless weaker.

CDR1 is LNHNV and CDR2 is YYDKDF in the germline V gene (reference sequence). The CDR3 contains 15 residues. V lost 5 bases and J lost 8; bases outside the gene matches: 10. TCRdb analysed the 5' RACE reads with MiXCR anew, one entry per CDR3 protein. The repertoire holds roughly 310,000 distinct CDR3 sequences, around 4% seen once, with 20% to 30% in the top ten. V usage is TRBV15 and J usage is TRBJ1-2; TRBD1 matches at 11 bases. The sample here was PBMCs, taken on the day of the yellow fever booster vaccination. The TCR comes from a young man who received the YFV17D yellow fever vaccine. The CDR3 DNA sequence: TGTGCCACCAGCGAAGGCCGGGACAGGGGGAACGGCTACACCTTC. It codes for CATSEGRDRGNGYTF.